This TCR beta chain was obtained from a study of cytomegalovirus exposure and HLA in healthy donors. Germline loops: CDR1 ENHRY, CDR2 SYGVKD. The V end lost 5 bases, the J end lost 7 bases, and 11 bases lay between the germline ends. The length of the CDR3 is 13 residues. PCR used 60 Vbeta primers and 13 Jbeta primers. TCRdb's table, derived via immunoSEQ multiplex PCR, lists solely in-frame clones and lacks some. This sample has over 250,000 clones, with more than 80% found just once. This sequence was found in a middle-aged man in good health and CMV-seropositive. Material for sequencing was PBMCs. V gene TRBV10-3 combines with J gene TRBJ1-4; tentatively, D is TRBD1 (5 bases). DNA of the CDR3: TGTGCCATCAGTAGACAGCGTGGTGAAAAACTGTTTTTT. It codes for CAISRQRGEKLFF.